The rows below give T cell receptor beta chains drawn from one sample of a study of T cell changes during pregnancy in multiple sclerosis. TCRdb keeps only in-frame clones here, not all; method: immunoSEQ multiplex PCR. The table includes under 75,000 clones, about 94% detected once. The sample consisted of peripheral blood, taken in the third trimester of pregnancy. These receptors were taken from a female donor in good health, enrolled as a control in a pregnancy study. Both conserved end residues are part of each CDR3. For some rows the clone size is stated as once, few or many, or as a class when expanded; others skip it.

clone_size,v_call,cdr3_aa
-,TRBV28,CASRGGRFYSNQPQHF
-,TRBV10-3,CAISEPGGTGYTF
-,TRBV7-3,CASSLTSEETQYF
-,TRBV27,CASSLRSPGDDGYTF
-,TRBV19,CASSTQGSYEQYF
once,TRBV2,CASSEALGPGSNYGYTF
once,TRBV19,CASPHGWGPYEQYF
-,TRBV5-6,CASSRSRRNQPQHF
-,TRBV11-2,CASTPTAGGTYGYTF
-,TRBV30,CAWSRTGQRETQYF
once,TRBV5-1,CASSLGGERVYNEQFF
once,TRBV11-2,CASSLSGSRNTGELFF
-,TRBV11-3,CASSPGTSAITDTQYF
-,TRBV18,CASSSIQGPQVEAFF
-,TRBV18,CASSPLDSLQETQYF
-,TRBV30,CAWSAGQGRRDQPQHF
once,TRBV7-2,CASSFMTGPRGYTF
-,TRBV6-5,CASKATGGNQPQHF